The 16 T cell receptor beta chains given below trace back to one sample, sequenced in a study of post-analysis software for immune sequencing data. Notes on the study in general: In patients, TRBV5-6, TRBV5-1 and TRBV20-1 belonged to several TRBV segments found more frequently than in controls.

Unique molecular identifiers were built into the TCR beta cDNA libraries. TCRdb re-called the PCR reads through MiXCR, storing one row per CDR3 protein. The table has about 760,000 distinct CDR3 sequences, about 27% seen once. The antigens these receptors bind are not known. The material sequenced was blood. These receptors all stem from a girl under 18 with multiple sclerosis.

This clonotype has just a few counts. The chain recombines TRBV29-1 with TRBJ2-1; 9 bases fit TRBD2. This CDR3 is 17 amino acids long. The V and J ends lost 0 bases and 7 bases, in that order; junction bases with no gene match: 13. CDR1 is SQVTM, CDR2 ANQGSEA, per germline. In nucleotides, the CDR3 is TGCAGCGTTGAAGATCGCTCCGGACTAGCGATGAGTAATGAGCAGTTCTTC. Amino acids: CSVEDRSGLAMSNEQFF.

V and J are TRBV10-1 and TRBJ2-2; possibly TRBD1 for D (5 bases). The CDR3 is 15 amino acids. Germline assignment: CDR1 WNHNN and CDR2 SYGVQD (reference sequence). Deletions cut 0 bases from V and 6 bases from J, with 11 bases between. The CDR3: CASSESLEGAGELFF. In DNA form, the CDR3 reads TGCGCCAGCAGTGAGTCCCTGGAAGGGGCCGGGGAGCTGTTTTTT.

This chain connects TRBV7-8 to TRBJ2-3; D ambiguous. The germline V gene encodes CDR1 SGHVS and CDR2 FQNEAQ. Between the trimmed V and J ends, which lost 1 base and 2 bases, there was a span of 10 bases. This CDR3 is built from 15 residues. CDR3: CASSLDRVHTDTQYF. In nucleotides, the CDR3 is TGTGCCAGCAGCTTAGACCGAGTCCACACAGATACGCAGTATTTT.

This clonotype is a singleton in its sample. This chain connects TRBV4-1 to TRBJ2-1; no definite D call. The V end was cut by 1 base, the J end by 4 bases, with 8 bases between. Germline lookup yields CDR1 MGHRA and CDR2 YSYEKL. The CDR3 consists of 14 residues. DNA of the CDR3: TGCGCCAGCAGCCAAGTGGTAGGATACAATGAGCAGTTCTTC. Translation gives CASSQVVGYNEQFF.

This clonotype was observed a few times. The CDR3 loop is CAISGEVTGPYEQYF. The CDR3 DNA sequence: TGTGCCATCAGTGGGGAGGTGACAGGCCCTTACGAGCAGTACTTC. The chain links TRBV10-3 to TRBJ2-7; D tentatively reads TRBD1 or TRBD2 (6 bases each). V was trimmed by 4 bases and J by 4 bases, leaving 17 bases between them. The CDR3 loop spans 15 amino acids. Germline V gives CDR1 ENHRY, CDR2 SYGVKD.

This chain links TRBV7-2 with TRBJ1-2; no clear D. The CDR3 has 15 residues. Trimming removed 5 bases at V and 6 bases at J, with 19 bases between. Germline loops: CDR1 SGHTA, CDR2 FQGNSA. CDR3 sequence: CASSPRPVTIDGYTF. Written as DNA, the CDR3 is TGTGCCAGCAGCCCCAGACCCGTAACTATTGATGGCTACACCTTC.

This clonotype was seen more than once but under ten times. The CDR3 DNA is TGCGCCAGCAGCCAAGTGGGACAGGGAGAACAGTATTTT. It yields the protein CASSQVGQGEQYF. The chain joins TRBV4-3 to TRBJ2-3, with TRBD1 identical over 9 bases. CDR1 is LGHNA, CDR2 YSLEER, per germline. V dropped 1 base and J dropped 12; count of bases not matched to a gene: 5. This CDR3 spans 13 amino acids.

This clonotype turned up a few times. This chain connects TRBV24-1 to TRBJ1-2; D is ambiguous. The CDR3 is made up of 13 amino acids. V gave up 0 bases and J gave up 8 bases, with 9 bases separating them. Germline CDR1 is KGHDR and CDR2 is SFDVKD. The CDR3 sequence: CATSDLAEAGYTF. CDR3 in DNA: TGTGCCACCAGTGATTTGGCGGAGGCGGGCTACACCTTC.

The V and J genes are TRBV28 and TRBJ1-1; TRBD1 is a possible D gene (6 bases). V lost 5 bases and J lost 3, with 16 bases in between. Germline CDR1 and CDR2: MDHEN and SYDVKM. The CDR3 is 15 amino acids. The CDR3 coding sequence is TGTGCCAGCAGTCCGACTGTGAGGGGGGACACTGAAGCTTTCTTT. This encodes CASSPTVRGDTEAFF. Supplemented by reference TRBV28 and TRBJ1-1, the full variable domain reads DVKVTQSSRYLVKRTGEKVFLECVQDMDHENMFWYRQDPGLGLRLIYFSYDVKMKEKGDIPEGYSVSREKKERFSLILESASTNQTSMYLCASSPTVRGDTEAFFGQGTRLTVV.

This clonotype was recorded a few times. The chain links TRBV29-1 to TRBJ2-7; 13 nucleotides agree with TRBD2. Germline lookup yields CDR1 SQVTM and CDR2 ANQGSEA. The CDR3 is 13 amino acids. Trimming took 7 bases from V and 4 from J; bases not matched to a gene: 4. This CDR3 reads CSGRTSGGYEQYF. In DNA, the CDR3 is TGCAGCGGACGGACTAGCGGGGGATACGAGCAGTACTTC.

The chain joins TRBV29-1 to TRBJ2-1; TRBD1 is a possible D gene (6 bases). The ends were cut back, 1 base at V and 10 bases at J, with 20 bases in the middle. This CDR3 contains 15 residues. From germline, CDR1 is SQVTM and CDR2 ANQGSEA. The CDR3 spells CSVEGTGGGRQEQFF. The CDR3 coding sequence is TGCAGCGTTGAAGGAACTGGGGGCGGGCGTCAAGAGCAGTTCTTC.

This clonotype was observed a single time. This sequence joins TRBV6-5 and TRBJ1-6, with D possibly being TRBD1 (6 bases). The CDR3 totals 13 residues. V lost 7 bases and J 9 bases, leaving 13 bases between the germline ends. Germline V gives CDR1 MNHEY, CDR2 SVGAGI. Here the CDR3 DNA reads TGTGCCAGCACTAGGGGGTCCAGTTCACCCCTCCACTTT. Amino acid sequence: CASTRGSSSPLHF.

V usage is TRBV5-1 and J usage is TRBJ1-1; D unresolved. The germline V gene encodes CDR1 SGHRS and CDR2 YFSETQ. V lost 3 bases and J lost 1, with 10 bases in between. This CDR3 is built from 14 residues. The CDR3 DNA reads TGCGCCAGCAGCTCCCTGGCAGCGAACACTGAAGCTTTCTTT. It specifies CASSSLAANTEAFF.

This sequence joins TRBV20-1 and TRBJ2-1; weak D call: TRBD2 (6 bases). CDR3 length: 14 residues. Trimming pared 6 bases from V and 0 bases from J, leaving 12 bases between. Germline assignment: CDR1 DFQATT and CDR2 SNEGSKA (reference sequence). CDR3 amino acids: CSAEGRSSYNEQFF. The CDR3, as DNA: TGCAGTGCGGAGGGTCGGAGCTCCTACAATGAGCAGTTCTTC.

This clonotype was seen a handful of times. V usage is TRBV15 and J usage is TRBJ2-5; tentative D call: TRBD1 (6 bases). This CDR3 has 13 residues. Germline CDR1 LNHNV, CDR2 YYDKDF (reference sequence). Deletions cut 8 bases from V and 0 bases from J, with 10 bases between. In nucleotides, the CDR3 is TGTGCCACCGCGACAGGCTACCAAGAGACCCAGTACTTC. This sequence encodes CATATGYQETQYF.

This clonotype was recorded a few times. This chain connects TRBV28 to TRBJ2-3; possibly TRBD2 for D (5 bases). CDR1 is MDHEN, CDR2 SYDVKM, per germline. V was clipped by 5 bases and J by 2 bases, with 17 bases between them. CDR3 length equals 16 residues. CDR3 nucleotides: TGTGCCAGCAGTCTCGGCGATGCGGGCTACACAGATACGCAGTATTTT. Its protein product is CASSLGDAGYTDTQYF. Variable domain in full (rest from reference TRBV28 and TRBJ2-3): DVKVTQSSRYLVKRTGEKVFLECVQDMDHENMFWYRQDPGLGLRLIYFSYDVKMKEKGDIPEGYSVSREKKERFSLILESASTNQTSMYLCASSLGDAGYTDTQYFGPGTRLTVL.